This record covers a single TCR beta chain. The antigen is not known. The missing CDR3 end, 3 residues past where the read stops, is filled in from the germline J gene. The protocol was immunoSEQ multiplex PCR, while the TCRdb copy is restricted to in-frame clones and leaves out a portion. This table lists roughly 48,000 clones. This specimen belongs to a study of Tregs in tolerant kidney transplant recipients. Germline CDR1 reads SGHNT; CDR2 reads YYREEE (reference sequence). Trimming cost V 10 bases and J 3 bases; bases outside gene matches: 11. The CDR3 extends over 14 amino acids. Study conclusions and caveats: For some patients, primers changed over time, blocking nucleotide-level comparison.

Unstimulated regulatory T cells (CD4+CD25+CD127-), CD4+CD25- non-regulatory cells, CD4 and CD8 cells were FACS-sorted from thawed PBMCs. The specimen comprised CD4+ T cells from blood, sampled before the transplant. V usage is TRBV5-4 and J usage is TRBJ2-3, with 7 bases fitting TRBD1. This receptor was obtained from a human donor who received a combined kidney and bone marrow transplant. CDR3 DNA (partial): TGTGCCGGAGGAAAAGGGGGCGGAACAGATACG. It yields the protein CAGGKGGGTDT. The complete CDR3 reads CAGGKGGGTDTQYF.